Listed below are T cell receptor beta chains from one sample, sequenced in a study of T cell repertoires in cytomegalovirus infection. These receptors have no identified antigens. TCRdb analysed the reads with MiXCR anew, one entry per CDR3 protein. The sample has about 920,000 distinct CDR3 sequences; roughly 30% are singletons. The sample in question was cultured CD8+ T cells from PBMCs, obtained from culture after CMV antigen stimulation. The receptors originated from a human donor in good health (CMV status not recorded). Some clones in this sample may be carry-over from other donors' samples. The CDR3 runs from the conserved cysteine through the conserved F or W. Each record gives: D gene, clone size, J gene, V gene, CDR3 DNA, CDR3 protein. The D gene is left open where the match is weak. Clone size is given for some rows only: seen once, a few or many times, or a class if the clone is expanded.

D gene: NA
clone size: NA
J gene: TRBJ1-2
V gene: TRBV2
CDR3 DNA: TGTGCCAGCAGTGAAGCCCCGGGGGTTCTCTATGGCTACACCTTC
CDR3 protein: CASSEAPGVLYGYTF

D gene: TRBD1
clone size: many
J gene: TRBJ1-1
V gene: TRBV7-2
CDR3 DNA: TGTGCCAGCAACAGGGGGCTTGAGGCTTTCTTT
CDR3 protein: CASNRGLEAFF

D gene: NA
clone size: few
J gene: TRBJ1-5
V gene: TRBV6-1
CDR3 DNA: TGTGCCAGCACCCTGGGGAATGGGGTTCAGCCCCAGCATTTT
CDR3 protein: CASTLGNGVQPQHF

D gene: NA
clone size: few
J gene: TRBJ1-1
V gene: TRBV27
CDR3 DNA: TGTGCCAGCAGTTTCTCCTCGGGCCACCTCACTGAAGCTTTCTTT
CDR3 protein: CASSFSSGHLTEAFF

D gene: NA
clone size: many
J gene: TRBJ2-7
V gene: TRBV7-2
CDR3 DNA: TGTGCCAGCAGCTTAAATTTGGGACTCTACGAGCAGTACTTC
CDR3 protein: CASSLNLGLYEQYF

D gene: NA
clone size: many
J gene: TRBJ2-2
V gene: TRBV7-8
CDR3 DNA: TGTGCCAGCAGCTTACCTCAGGGAAGGTCATCGAACACCGGGGAGCTGTTTTTT
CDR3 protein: CASSLPQGRSSNTGELFF

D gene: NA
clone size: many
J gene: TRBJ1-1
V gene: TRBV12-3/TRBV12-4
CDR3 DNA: TGTGCCAGCAGTTTAGTGGCGGCTACTGAAGCTTTCTTT
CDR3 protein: CASSLVAATEAFF

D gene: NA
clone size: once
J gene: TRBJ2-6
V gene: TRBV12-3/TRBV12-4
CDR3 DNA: TGTGCCGCCTTAGGGTTCTCCTCTGGGGCCAACGTCCTGACTTTC
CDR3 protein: CAALGFSSGANVLTF

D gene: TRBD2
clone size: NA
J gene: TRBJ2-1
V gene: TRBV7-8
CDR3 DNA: TGTGCCACTTGGGGGCTAGCGGGGCCCAATGAGCAGTTCTTC
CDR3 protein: CATWGLAGPNEQFF

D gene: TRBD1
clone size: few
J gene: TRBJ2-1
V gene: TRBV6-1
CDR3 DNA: TGTGCCAGCAGTGTGGACAGGGACCCCTACAATGAGCAGTTCTTC
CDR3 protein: CASSVDRDPYNEQFF

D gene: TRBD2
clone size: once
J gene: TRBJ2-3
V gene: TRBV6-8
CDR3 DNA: TGTGCCAGCAGTCAACTAGCGGGGAACACAGATACGCAGTATTTT
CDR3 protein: CASSQLAGNTDTQYF

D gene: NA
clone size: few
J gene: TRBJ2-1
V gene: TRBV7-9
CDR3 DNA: TGTGCCAGCAGCTTAGAAGCAGGAAATGAGCAGTTCTTC
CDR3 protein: CASSLEAGNEQFF

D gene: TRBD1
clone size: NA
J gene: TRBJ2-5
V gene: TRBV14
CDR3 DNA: TGTGCCAGCAGCCAAGTTCCCAGGGGGTACCAAGAGACCCAGTACTTC
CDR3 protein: CASSQVPRGYQETQYF

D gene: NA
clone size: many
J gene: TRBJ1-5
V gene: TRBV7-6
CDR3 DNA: TGTGCCAGCAGCGTCGGGGGTCAGCCCCAGCATTTT
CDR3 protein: CASSVGGQPQHF

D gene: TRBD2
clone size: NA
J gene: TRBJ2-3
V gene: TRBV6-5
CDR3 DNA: TGTGCCAGCAGTTACTCGACTAGCGGGGGGAGCACAGATACGCAGTATTTT
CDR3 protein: CASSYSTSGGSTDTQYF

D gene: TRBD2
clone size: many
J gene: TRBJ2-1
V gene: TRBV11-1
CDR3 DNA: TGTGCCAGTAGACTAGCGGGGAACAATGAGCAGTTCTTC
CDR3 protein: CASRLAGNNEQFF

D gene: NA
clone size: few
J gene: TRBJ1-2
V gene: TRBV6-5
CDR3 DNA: TGTGCCAGCAGTTACTTCCAGGGGAACTATGGCTACACCTTC
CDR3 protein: CASSYFQGNYGYTF

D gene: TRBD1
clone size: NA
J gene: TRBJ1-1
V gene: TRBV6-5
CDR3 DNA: TGTGCCAGCAGCGTGGGACAGGACTACACTGAAGCTTTCTTT
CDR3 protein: CASSVGQDYTEAFF

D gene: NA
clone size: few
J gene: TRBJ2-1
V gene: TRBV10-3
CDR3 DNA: TGTGCCATCAGTGGGACAGACGAGCAGTTCTTC
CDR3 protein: CAISGTDEQFF

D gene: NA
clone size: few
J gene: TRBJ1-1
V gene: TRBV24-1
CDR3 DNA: TGTGCCACCAGTGTCCTACAGGGAGAGTGGACTGAAGCTTTCTTT
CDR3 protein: CATSVLQGEWTEAFF

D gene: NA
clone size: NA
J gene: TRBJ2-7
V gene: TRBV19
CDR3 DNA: TGTGCCAGTAGTATGTACAGGGGACTCTCCTACGAGCAGTACTTC
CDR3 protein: CASSMYRGLSYEQYF

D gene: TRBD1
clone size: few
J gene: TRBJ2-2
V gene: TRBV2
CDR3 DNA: TGTGCCAGCAACCCCGGGACAGCGAACACCGGGGAGCTGTTTTTT
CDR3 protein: CASNPGTANTGELFF

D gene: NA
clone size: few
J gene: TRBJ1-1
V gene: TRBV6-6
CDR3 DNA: TGTGCCAGCAGTTACTCGATTCTGGACGGAAAGAACACTGAAGCTTTCTTT
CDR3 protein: CASSYSILDGKNTEAFF

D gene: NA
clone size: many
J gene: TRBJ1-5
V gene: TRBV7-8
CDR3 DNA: TGTGCCAGCAGCTTAGCGGGCGGAACACTAAATCAGCCCCAGCATTTT
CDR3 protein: CASSLAGGTLNQPQHF

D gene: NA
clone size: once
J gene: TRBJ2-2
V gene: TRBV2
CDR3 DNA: TGTGTCAGCAATGGAATGGTAGTGGGCACCGGGGAGCTGTTTTTT
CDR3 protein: CVSNGMVVGTGELFF

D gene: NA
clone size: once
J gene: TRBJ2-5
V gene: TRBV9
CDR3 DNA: TGTGCCAGCAGCGGGGGGGCCCAAGAGACCCAGTACTTC
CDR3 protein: CASSGGAQETQYF

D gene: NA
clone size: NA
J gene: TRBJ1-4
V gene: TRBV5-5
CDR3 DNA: TGTGCCAGCAGCTTGGTCGGGGATGGGGAAAAACTGTTTTTT
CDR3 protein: CASSLVGDGEKLFF

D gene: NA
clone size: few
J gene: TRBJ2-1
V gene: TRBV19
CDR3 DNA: TGTGCCAGTAGTATTGGGGGCTTTAATGAGCAGTTCTTC
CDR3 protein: CASSIGGFNEQFF

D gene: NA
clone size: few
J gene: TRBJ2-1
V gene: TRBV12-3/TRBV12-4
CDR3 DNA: TGTGCCAGCAGGTGGGACTCCAATGAGCAGTTCTTC
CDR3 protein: CASRWDSNEQFF

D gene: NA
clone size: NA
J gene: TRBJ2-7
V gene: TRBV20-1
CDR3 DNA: TGCAGTGCTAGAGATCGCGCAGTCGAGCAGTACTTC
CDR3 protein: CSARDRAVEQYF

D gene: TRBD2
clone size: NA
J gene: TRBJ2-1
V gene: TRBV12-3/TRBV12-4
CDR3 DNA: TGTGCCAGCACCCTGGCGGGGGGCCTGGACAATGAGCAGTTCTTC
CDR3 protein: CASTLAGGLDNEQFF